This T cell receptor (beta chain) came from a study of T cell responses to AZD1222 COVID-19 vaccine. General study results and limits: Spike-specific TCR breadth and depth were elevated following two AZD1222 doses. Most donors were white British, females outnumbered males, and clonal diversity was possibly underestimated. Repertoire collection took place solely once the T cell response had peaked. Baseline testing showed seropositivity in only five to seven AZD1222 recipients.

V trimming: 3 bases; J trimming: 3 bases; junction bases outside the gene matches: 15. The CDR3 totals 19 residues. Clones were sequenced by immunoSEQ multiplex PCR, and TCRdb holds only the in-frame ones, with some missing. The table includes roughly 150,000 clones, more than 70% detected once. For this clone: Its antigen is still unknown.

The J gene is TRBJ1-5, the V gene TRBV5-3; 10 bases are shared with TRBD1. TRBV5-3 is marked as an open reading frame, function uncertain. The sequence came from an adult in good health. Sample: peripheral blood, taken on day 0 of MenACWY control vaccination. CDR3 in amino acids: CARSSSGTGDLVTNQPQHF. The CDR3 region has the DNA TGTGCCAGAAGCTCATCCGGGACAGGGGATTTAGTAACCAATCAGCCCCAGCATTTT.